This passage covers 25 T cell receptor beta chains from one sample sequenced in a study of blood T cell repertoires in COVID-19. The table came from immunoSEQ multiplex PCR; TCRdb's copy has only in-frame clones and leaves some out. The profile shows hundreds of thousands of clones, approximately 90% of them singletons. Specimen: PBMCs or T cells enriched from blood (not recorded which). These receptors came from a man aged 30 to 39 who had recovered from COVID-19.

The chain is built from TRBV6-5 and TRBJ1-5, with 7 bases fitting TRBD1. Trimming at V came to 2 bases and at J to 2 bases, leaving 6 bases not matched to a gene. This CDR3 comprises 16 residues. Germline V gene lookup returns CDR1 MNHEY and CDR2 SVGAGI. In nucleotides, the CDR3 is TGTGCCAGCAGTTACGGTCCAGGGGGAGGCAATCAGCCCCAGCATTTT. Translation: CASSYGPGGGNQPQHF.

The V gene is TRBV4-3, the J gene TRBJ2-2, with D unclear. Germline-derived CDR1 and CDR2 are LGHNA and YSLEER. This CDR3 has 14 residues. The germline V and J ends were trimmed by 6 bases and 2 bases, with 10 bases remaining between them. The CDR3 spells CASSLTANTGELFF. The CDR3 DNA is TGCGCCAGCAGTTTAACAGCAAACACCGGGGAGCTGTTTTTT.

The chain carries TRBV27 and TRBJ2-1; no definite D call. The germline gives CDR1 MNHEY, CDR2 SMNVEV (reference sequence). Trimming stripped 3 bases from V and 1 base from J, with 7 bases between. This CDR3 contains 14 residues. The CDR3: CASSFVASYNEQFF. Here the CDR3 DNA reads TGTGCCAGCAGTTTTGTAGCTTCCTACAATGAGCAGTTCTTC.

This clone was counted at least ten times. CDR3 bases: TGTGCCAGCAGCCTTAGTTCAGGACAGGGCAAAAACATTCAGTACTTC. This encodes CASSLSSGQGKNIQYF. V usage is TRBV7-2 and J usage is TRBJ2-4; 8 bases match TRBD1. V gave up 5 bases and J gave up 3 bases; unmatched junction bases: 9. The CDR3 contains 16 residues. Germline V gene data show CDR1 as SGHTA and CDR2 as FQGNSA.

The DNA of the CDR3 is TGTGCCAGCAGTTATACCGGGGGAGGCACTGAAGCTTTCTTT. It translates to CASSYTGGGTEAFF. V is TRBV6-5 and J is TRBJ1-1, with TRBD1 as a possible D gene (5 bases). CDR1 and CDR2 from the germline V gene are MNHEY and SVGAGI. Trimming cost V 3 bases and J 4 bases, with 12 bases left between them. The CDR3 is made up of 14 amino acids.

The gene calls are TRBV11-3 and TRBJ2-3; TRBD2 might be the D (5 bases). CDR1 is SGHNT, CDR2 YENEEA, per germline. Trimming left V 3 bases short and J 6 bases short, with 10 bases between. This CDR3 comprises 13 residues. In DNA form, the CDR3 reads TGTGCCAGCAGCTTTGCGGGCGGCGATACGCAGTATTTT. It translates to CASSFAGGDTQYF.

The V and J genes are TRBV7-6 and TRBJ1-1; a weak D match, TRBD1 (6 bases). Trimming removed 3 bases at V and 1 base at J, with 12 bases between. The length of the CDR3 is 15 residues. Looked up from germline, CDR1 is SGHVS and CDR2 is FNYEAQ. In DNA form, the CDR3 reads TGTGCCAGCAGCTTGGGAGGGGGGAAGAACACTGAAGCTTTCTTT. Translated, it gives CASSLGGGKNTEAFF.

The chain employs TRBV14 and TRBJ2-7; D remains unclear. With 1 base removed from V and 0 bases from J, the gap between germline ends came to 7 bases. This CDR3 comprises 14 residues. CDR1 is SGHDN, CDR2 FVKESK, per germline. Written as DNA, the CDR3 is TGTGCCAGCAGCCAAGTCGGTACCTCCTACGAGCAGTACTTC. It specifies CASSQVGTSYEQYF.

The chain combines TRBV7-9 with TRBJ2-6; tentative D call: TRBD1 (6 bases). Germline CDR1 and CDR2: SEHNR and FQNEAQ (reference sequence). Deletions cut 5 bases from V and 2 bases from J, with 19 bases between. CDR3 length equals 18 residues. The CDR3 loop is CASSQPTQQGAGANVLTF. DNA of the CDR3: TGTGCCAGCAGCCAACCGACCCAACAGGGCGCTGGGGCCAACGTCCTGACTTTC.

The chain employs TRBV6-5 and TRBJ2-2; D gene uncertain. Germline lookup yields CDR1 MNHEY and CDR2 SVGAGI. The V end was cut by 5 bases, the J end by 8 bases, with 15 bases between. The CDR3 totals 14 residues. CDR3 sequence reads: CASSPQTGIGELFF. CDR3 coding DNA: TGTGCCAGCAGTCCCCAGACGGGTATTGGGGAGCTGTTTTTT.

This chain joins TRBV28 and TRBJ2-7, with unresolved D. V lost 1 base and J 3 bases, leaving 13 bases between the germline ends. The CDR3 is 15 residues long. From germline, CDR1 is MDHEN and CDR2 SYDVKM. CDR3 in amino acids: CASSLFRLRLYEQYF. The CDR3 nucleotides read TGTGCCAGCAGTTTATTCCGACTGCGGCTCTACGAGCAGTACTTC.

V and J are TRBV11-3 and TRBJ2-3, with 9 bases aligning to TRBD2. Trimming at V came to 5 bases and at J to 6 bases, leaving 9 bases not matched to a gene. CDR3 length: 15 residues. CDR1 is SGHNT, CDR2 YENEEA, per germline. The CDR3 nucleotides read TGTGCCAGCAGCGTACGTAGCGGGGGAGCGGATACGCAGTATTTT. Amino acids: CASSVRSGGADTQYF.

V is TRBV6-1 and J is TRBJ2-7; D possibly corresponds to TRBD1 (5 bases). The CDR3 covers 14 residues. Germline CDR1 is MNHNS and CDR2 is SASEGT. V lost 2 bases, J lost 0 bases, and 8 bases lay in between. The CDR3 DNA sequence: TGTGCCAGCAGTGAACCAGGGATCTCCTACGAGCAGTACTTC. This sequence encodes CASSEPGISYEQYF.

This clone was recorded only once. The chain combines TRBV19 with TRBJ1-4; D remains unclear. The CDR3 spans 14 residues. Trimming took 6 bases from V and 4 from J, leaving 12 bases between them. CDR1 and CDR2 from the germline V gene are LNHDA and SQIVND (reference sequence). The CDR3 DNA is TGTGCCAGTAGCCTCGGTAGCCATAATGAAAAACTGTTTTTT. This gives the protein CASSLGSHNEKLFF. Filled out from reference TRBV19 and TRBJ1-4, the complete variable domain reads DGGITQSPKYLFRKEGQNVTLSCEQNLNHDAMYWYRQDPGQGLRLIYYSQIVNDFQKGDIAEGYSVSREKKESFPLTVTSAQKNPTAFYLCASSLGSHNEKLFFGSGTQLSVL.

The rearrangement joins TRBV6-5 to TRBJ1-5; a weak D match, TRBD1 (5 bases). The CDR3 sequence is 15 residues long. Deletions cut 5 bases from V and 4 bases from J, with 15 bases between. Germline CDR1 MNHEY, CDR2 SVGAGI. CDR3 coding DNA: TGTGCCAGCAGTCCGGGGGAGATTTTGAATCAGCCCCAGCATTTT. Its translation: CASSPGEILNQPQHF.

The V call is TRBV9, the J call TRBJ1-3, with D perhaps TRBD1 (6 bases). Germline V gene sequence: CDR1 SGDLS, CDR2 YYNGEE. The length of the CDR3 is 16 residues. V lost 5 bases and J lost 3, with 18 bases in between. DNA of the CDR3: TGTGCCAGCAGTCGTAGTGGACAGTCGATTGGAAACACCATATATTTT. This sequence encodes CASSRSGQSIGNTIYF.

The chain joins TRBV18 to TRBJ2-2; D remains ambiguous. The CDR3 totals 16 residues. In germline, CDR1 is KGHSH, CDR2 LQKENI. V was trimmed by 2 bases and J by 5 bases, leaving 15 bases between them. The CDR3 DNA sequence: TGTGCCAGCTCACCAAGACTTCCCGAAGAGACCGGGGAGCTGTTTTTT. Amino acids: CASSPRLPEETGELFF.

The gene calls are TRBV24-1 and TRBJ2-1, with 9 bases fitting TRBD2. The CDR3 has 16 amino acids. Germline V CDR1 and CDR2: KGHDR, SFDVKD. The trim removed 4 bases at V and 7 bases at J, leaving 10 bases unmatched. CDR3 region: CATSDESGGFINEQFF. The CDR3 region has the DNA TGTGCCACCAGTGACGAAAGCGGGGGGTTCATTAATGAGCAGTTCTTC.

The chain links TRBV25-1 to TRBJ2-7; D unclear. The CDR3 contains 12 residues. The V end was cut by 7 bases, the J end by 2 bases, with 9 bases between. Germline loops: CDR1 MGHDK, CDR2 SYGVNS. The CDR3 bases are TGTGCCAGCATTGGCAGCGCCTACGAGCAGTACTTC. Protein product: CASIGSAYEQYF.

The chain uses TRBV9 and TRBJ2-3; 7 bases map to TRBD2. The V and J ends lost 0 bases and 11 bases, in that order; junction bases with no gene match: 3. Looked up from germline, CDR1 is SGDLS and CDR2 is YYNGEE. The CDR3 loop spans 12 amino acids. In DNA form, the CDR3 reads TGTGCCAGCAGCGTAGAGGCGGGAGAGCAGTATTTT. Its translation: CASSVEAGEQYF.

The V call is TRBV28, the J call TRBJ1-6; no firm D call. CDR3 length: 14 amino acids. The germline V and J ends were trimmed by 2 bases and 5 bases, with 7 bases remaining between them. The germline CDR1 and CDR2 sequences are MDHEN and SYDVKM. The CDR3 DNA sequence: TGTGCCAGCAGTTTACTCCAGGATAATTCACCCCTCCACTTT. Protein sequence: CASSLLQDNSPLHF.

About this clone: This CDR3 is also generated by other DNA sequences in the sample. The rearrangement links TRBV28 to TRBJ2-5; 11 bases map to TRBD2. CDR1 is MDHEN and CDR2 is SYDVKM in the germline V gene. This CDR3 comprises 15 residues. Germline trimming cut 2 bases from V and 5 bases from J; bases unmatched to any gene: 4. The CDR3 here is CASSLLAGGKETQYF. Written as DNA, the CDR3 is TGTGCCAGCAGTTTACTAGCGGGAGGAAAGGAGACCCAGTACTTC. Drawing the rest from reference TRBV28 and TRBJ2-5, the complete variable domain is DVKVTQSSRYLVKRTGEKVFLECVQDMDHENMFWYRQDPGLGLRLIYFSYDVKMKEKGDIPEGYSVSREKKERFSLILESASTNQTSMYLCASSLLAGGKETQYFGPGTRLLVL.

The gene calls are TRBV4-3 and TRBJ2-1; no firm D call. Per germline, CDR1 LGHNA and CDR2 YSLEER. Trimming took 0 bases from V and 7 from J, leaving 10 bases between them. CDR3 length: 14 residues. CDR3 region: CASSQDALGNEQFF. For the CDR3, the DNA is TGCGCCAGCAGCCAAGATGCTCTAGGAAATGAGCAGTTCTTC.

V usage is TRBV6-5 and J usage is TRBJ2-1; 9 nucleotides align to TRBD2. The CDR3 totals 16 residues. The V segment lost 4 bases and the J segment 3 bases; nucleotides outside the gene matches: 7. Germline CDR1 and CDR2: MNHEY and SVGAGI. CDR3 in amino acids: CASSSYSGRHYNEQFF. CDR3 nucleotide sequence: TGTGCCAGCAGTTCATATAGCGGGAGACACTACAATGAGCAGTTCTTC.

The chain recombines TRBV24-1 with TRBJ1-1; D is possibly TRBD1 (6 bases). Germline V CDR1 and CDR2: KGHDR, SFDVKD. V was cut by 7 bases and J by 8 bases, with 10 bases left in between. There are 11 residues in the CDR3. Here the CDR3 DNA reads TGTGCCACCAGAGATACAGGGGAAGCTTTCTTT. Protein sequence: CATRDTGEAFF.